This T cell receptor (beta chain) comes out of a study of brain T cells in children with intractable seizures. Study observations and caveats: Clones missing pre-surgery may reflect undersampling of that blood sample.

Germline-derived CDR1 and CDR2 are SGHNT and YYREEE (reference sequence). The V end was cut by 0 bases, the J end by 4 bases, with 10 bases between. CDR3 length: 15 residues. The assay was immunoSEQ multiplex PCR, and TCRdb's table has in-frame clones only and misses some. The table shows under 150,000 clones, with 94% occurring only once. A remark on this clone: Its target is not known.

Sequencing was limited to surgery cases with top T cell transcript signatures in brain tissue. Patients received at least one anti-epileptic drug before surgery. The sample in question was peripheral blood, obtained at surgery. This clonotype was sampled from a boy under two years old with hemimegalencephaly and intractable seizures. The chain carries TRBV5-4 and TRBJ2-2; D perhaps matches TRBD2 (5 bases). CDR3 bases: TGTGCCAGCAGCTTGGAAGGACTCCCCACCGGGGAGCTGTTTTTT. Its protein product is CASSLEGLPTGELFF.